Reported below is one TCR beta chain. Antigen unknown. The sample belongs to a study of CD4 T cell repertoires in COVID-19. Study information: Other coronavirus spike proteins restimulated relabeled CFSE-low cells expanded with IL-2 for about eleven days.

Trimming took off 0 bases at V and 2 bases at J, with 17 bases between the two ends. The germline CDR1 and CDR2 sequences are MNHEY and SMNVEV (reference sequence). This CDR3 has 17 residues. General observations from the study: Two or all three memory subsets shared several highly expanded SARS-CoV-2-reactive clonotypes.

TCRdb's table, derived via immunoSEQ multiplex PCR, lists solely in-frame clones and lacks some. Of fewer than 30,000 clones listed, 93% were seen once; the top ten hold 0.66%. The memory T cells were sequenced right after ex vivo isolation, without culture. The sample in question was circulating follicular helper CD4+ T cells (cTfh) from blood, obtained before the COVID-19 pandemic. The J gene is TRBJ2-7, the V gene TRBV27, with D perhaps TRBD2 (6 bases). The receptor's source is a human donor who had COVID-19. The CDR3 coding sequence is TGTGCCAGCAGTTTATCGATGGGGGGTGGAAGCCCCTACGAGCAGTACTTC. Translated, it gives CASSLSMGGGSPYEQYF.